This is a list of T cell receptor beta chains from one sample in a study of a mutant IDH1 vaccine in newly diagnosed glioma. This table comes from immunoSEQ multiplex PCR, and its TCRdb copy is limited to in-frame clones, with some not included. The table shows about 67,000 clones, with 65% to 85% occurring only once. The material was peripheral blood mononuclear cells (PBMCs), obtained from a glioma patient treated with radiotherapy, temozolomide or both. The receptors derive from a woman younger than 30 with glioma. Some clones in this sample may be carry-over from other donors' samples. Each CDR3 is given with its conserved first and last residue. The D gene is left open where the match is weak. Clone size is stated in some rows and not others, as once, few, many or a class when expanded.

>-|-|14|TRBJ1-1|TRBV5-4
TGTGCCAGCAGCTTGACTGGGACGCGGACTGAAGCTTTCTTT
CASSLTGTRTEAFF
>-|-|14|TRBJ1-1|TRBV5-1
TGCGCCAGCAGCTTGGAAACAGGGTTCACTGAAGCTTTCTTT
CASSLETGFTEAFF
>-|-|15|TRBJ1-1|TRBV7-3
TGTGCCAGCAGCTTAATGACCGGTACTCACACTGAAGCTTTCTTT
CASSLMTGTHTEAFF
>-|-|12|TRBJ1-1|TRBV7-9
TGTGCCAGCAATGGGTTTGGGACTGAAGCTTTCTTT
CASNGFGTEAFF
>-|-|15|TRBJ1-1|TRBV6-4
TGTGCCAGCAGTGACTCGAAGGAGGATGACACTGAAGCTTTCTTT
CASSDSKEDDTEAFF
>-|-|16|TRBJ1-4|TRBV6-5
TGTGCCAGCAGTTCAGGGTTAGGCACCACTAATGAAAAACTGTTTTTT
CASSSGLGTTNEKLFF
>-|-|16|TRBJ2-2|TRBV10-1
TGCGCCAGCAGTGAGTCGGGCCGCGCGAACACCGGGGAGCTGTTTTTT
CASSESGRANTGELFF
>TRBD1|few|16|TRBJ2-6|TRBV19
TGTGCCAGTAGTCGGCAGGGGGCAGGAGGGGCCAACGTCCTGACTTTC
CASSRQGAGGANVLTF
>-|-|11|TRBJ2-7|TRBV27
TGTGCCAGCAGTTCGGTCTACGAGCAGTACTTC
CASSSVYEQYF
>TRBD1|-|14|TRBJ1-1|TRBV5-1
TGCGCCAGCAGGCGAGACAGGGGGGACACTGAAGCTTTCTTT
CASRRDRGDTEAFF
>-|-|14|TRBJ1-1|TRBV9
TGTGCCAGCAGCGTTTCGGGGGGGGACACTGAAGCTTTCTTT
CASSVSGGDTEAFF
>-|-|17|TRBJ1-1|TRBV5-1
TGCGCCAGCAGCTTGGCAGCAGCGGGGCATGAGAACACTGAAGCTTTCTTT
CASSLAAAGHENTEAFF
>TRBD1|-|17|TRBJ1-2|TRBV7-9
TGTGCCAGCAGCTCCGTTATGACAGGGTTCCTTGGCTATGGCTACACCTTC
CASSSVMTGFLGYGYTF
>TRBD1|-|14|TRBJ1-1|TRBV5-4
TGTGCCAGCAGCTTGGCCAGGGGGCTTAATGAAGCTTTCTTT
CASSLARGLNEAFF
>-|-|12|TRBJ2-2|TRBV5-4
TGTGCCAGCAGCAGGAACACCGGGGAGCTGTTTTTT
CASSRNTGELFF
>-|-|14|TRBJ1-1|TRBV4-1
TGCGCCAGCAGCCAACAGGGACTGAACACTGAAGCTTTCTTT
CASSQQGLNTEAFF
>-|-|13|TRBJ1-1|TRBV6-1
TGTGCCAGCAGTTCCTTGGGCACCACTGAAGCTTTCTTT
CASSSLGTTEAFF
>-|-|15|TRBJ2-7|TRBV7-8
TGTGCCAGCAGCGCCAACCGGGACAAAGCCTACGAGCAGTACTTC
CASSANRDKAYEQYF
>-|-|14|TRBJ2-3|TRBV7-9
TGTGCCAGCAGCTTAGGGGTGGCAACAGATACGCAGTATTTT
CASSLGVATDTQYF
>-|-|14|TRBJ1-1|TRBV6-4
TGTGCCAGCAGTGACGGGGGGGCCCCCACTGAAGCTTTCTTT
CASSDGGAPTEAFF
>-|-|14|TRBJ2-7|TRBV7-9
TGTGCCAGCAGCTTATCCGGGCCTGTGCACGAGCAGTACTTC
CASSLSGPVHEQYF
>TRBD1|once|16|TRBJ2-7|TRBV7-9
TGTGCCAGCAGCCACGGGGACAGGGGGTTTCCCTACGAGCAGTACTTC
CASSHGDRGFPYEQYF
>-|-|17|TRBJ2-7|TRBV6-4
TGTGCCAGCAGTGACCAGGCGGCGGTGACAGGACCCTACGAGCAGTACTTC
CASSDQAAVTGPYEQYF
>-|-|14|TRBJ1-1|TRBV5-1
TGCGCCAGCAGCTCCCTGGGGGATCGGACTGAAGCTTTCTTT
CASSSLGDRTEAFF
>TRBD1|-|14|TRBJ2-7|TRBV18
TGTGCCAGCTCACCAGTGGACAGGGGTGACGAGCAGTACTTC
CASSPVDRGDEQYF
>TRBD1|few|13|TRBJ1-1|TRBV6-5
TGTGCCAGCACCCGTACAGGGGGCACTGAAGCTTTCTTT
CASTRTGGTEAFF
>-|-|14|TRBJ1-2|TRBV5-1
TGCGCCAGCAGCCGAGGGACTCCAGGATATGGCTACACCTTC
CASSRGTPGYGYTF
>-|-|11|TRBJ2-7|TRBV25-1
TGTGCCAGCAGTACCCTCTACGAGCAGTACTTC
CASSTLYEQYF
>-|-|13|TRBJ2-2|TRBV6-5
TGTGCCAGCAGTTACTCGACGGCCGGGGAGCTGTTTTTT
CASSYSTAGELFF
>-|once|15|TRBJ2-7|TRBV7-9
TGTGCCAGCAGACCAAACCCCCGGGACTCCGACGAGCAGTACTTC
CASRPNPRDSDEQYF
>-|-|14|TRBJ1-1|TRBV2
TGTGCCAGCAGTGTCTGGCCGGCGGACACTGAAGCTTTCTTT
CASSVWPADTEAFF
>TRBD1|-|15|TRBJ1-6|TRBV2
TGTGCCAGCAGTGGGGGGACAGCGAACGATTCACCCCTCCACTTT
CASSGGTANDSPLHF
>-|-|14|TRBJ2-7|TRBV5-4
TGTGCCAGCAGCTTGGAGGGACAAGATTACGAGCAGTACTTC
CASSLEGQDYEQYF
>-|-|13|TRBJ1-1|TRBV5-1
TGCGCCAGCAGCTTGGCCATGACTGCTGAAGCTTTCTTT
CASSLAMTAEAFF
>-|-|14|TRBJ1-2|TRBV7-2
TGTGCCAGCAGCTTAGTGGGAGGAAAGTATGGCTACACCTTC
CASSLVGGKYGYTF
>-|-|12|TRBJ2-5|TRBV6-1
TGTGCCAGCAGTGAAGGGTGGGAGACCCAGTACTTC
CASSEGWETQYF
>TRBD1|-|13|TRBJ1-2|TRBV6-1
TGTGCCAGCAGTAGGGACAGTTGGTATGGCTACACCTTC
CASSRDSWYGYTF
>TRBD1|-|13|TRBJ2-5|TRBV19
TGTGCCAGTAGCGTGGACAGGGGTGAGACCCAGTACTTC
CASSVDRGETQYF